This T cell receptor beta chain appears in the sequencing data of a study of T-cell reconstitution after alpha-beta-depleted transplantation in children. Germline assignment: CDR1 SGHRS and CDR2 YFSETQ. The V and J ends lost 7 bases and 1 base respectively, with 17 bases between them. This CDR3 has 15 amino acids. Unique molecular identifiers were used in preparing the TCRbeta library. TCRdb used MiXCR to reprocess the PCR reads, holding one entry per CDR3 protein. The sample lists under 400,000 distinct CDR3 sequences; approximately 23% were seen once. Study-wide points: Recipient T cells and thymic progenitors that survived were the source of the high TCRbeta diversity seen at day 60 in some patients. Reports say that about two months after transplant, the alpha-beta T cells came out of several hundred graft clones that had expanded. At the one-year point after transplant, T-cell counts and TCRbeta diversity were found to come mostly from T cells that had been newly produced.

Notes on this clonotype: Its antigen is still unknown.

The material sequenced was PBMCs, mostly from graft donor cells, taken 180 days after TCRalphabeta/CD19-depleted stem cell transplant. This receptor was obtained from a male patient younger than 18 who had a stem cell transplant for acute lymphoblastic leukemia, so the T cells may come from the graft donor. V gene TRBV5-1 combines with J gene TRBJ1-1, with no clear D. The DNA of the CDR3 is TGCGCCAGCGGATCGGAGGACTTGCCGAACACTGAAGCTTTCTTT. Amino acids: CASGSEDLPNTEAFF.